These 7 T cell receptor beta chains were sequenced from one sample in a study of blood T cells in healthy people across ages (dated by TCRdb to the mid-2010s). The library was made by 5' RACE. Sequencing was carried out with an Illumina HiSeq 2500. A second roughly 6 to 11 cycle PCR used a sample-barcoded 5' primer and a J-beta primer mix. TCRdb reran the public reads through fastp at Q25 and MiXCR, keeping productive beta chains. Every CDR3 protein is listed once, alongside the most common genes and DNA of its rows. Counted in this sample were about 1 million distinct CDR3 sequences; less than 50% of them appeared once. Together, the top ten hold 15% to 20% of the sample. The sequencing input was blood. These receptors were obtained from a woman aged 55-69 years in good health.

The chain joins TRBV4-3 to TRBJ2-3; D is unresolved. V lost 4 bases and J 8 bases, leaving 7 bases between the germline ends. Germline V gene data show CDR1 as LGHNA and CDR2 as YSLEER. The CDR3 contains 11 residues. CDR3 DNA: TGCGCCAGCAGCCGAGTCATTACGCAGTATTTT. This gives the protein CASSRVITQYF.

This clonotype appeared a few times. J is TRBJ2-1 and V is TRBV20-1; 7 nucleotides agree with TRBD1. The CDR3 extends over 17 amino acids. Per the germline V gene, CDR1 is DFQATT and CDR2 is SNEGSKA (reference sequence). Trimming removed 0 bases from V and 3 bases from J; junction bases left unmatched: 11. The CDR3 spells CSARDVRGGANYNEQFF. DNA of the CDR3: TGCAGTGCTAGAGATGTGCGAGGGGGCGCTAACTACAATGAGCAGTTCTTC.

A remark on this clonotype: This clone may be a read error of a much larger clone one base away. This chain links TRBV20-1 with TRBJ2-1; 11 bases map to TRBD2. CDR3 length equals 16 residues. V was clipped by 3 bases and J by 6 bases; unmatched bases: 10. The germline CDR1 and CDR2 sequences are DFQATT and SNEGSKA (reference sequence). The CDR3 loop is CSARGILAGGVNEQFF. The CDR3 DNA is TGCAGTGCTAGGGGAATCCTAGCGGGAGGCGTCAATGAGCAGTTCTTC.

The chain recombines TRBV11-2 with TRBJ1-2; 8 nucleotides agree with TRBD1. The V and J ends lost 7 bases and 7 bases, in that order; junction bases with no gene match: 8. In germline, CDR1 is SGHAT, CDR2 FQNNGV. The CDR3 consists of 13 residues. CDR3 residues: CASNPTGVGGYTF. The CDR3 DNA follows: TGTGCCAGCAACCCGACAGGGGTAGGTGGCTACACCTTC.

This rearrangement joins TRBV12-5 to TRBJ2-3; D gene uncertain. This CDR3 is built from 12 residues. V was cut by 0 bases and J by 6 bases, with 4 bases left in between. Germline CDR1 is LGHNT and CDR2 is FRNRAP. The CDR3 bases are TGTGCTAGTGGTTTGGTACGGGATACGCAGTATTTT. Translating it yields CASGLVRDTQYF.

A note on this clonotype: This may come from a read error, since a much larger clone is one base off. The chain recombines TRBV6-4 with TRBJ2-1; TRBD2 might be the D (6 bases). The J call may be wrong; the DNA end is better matched by TRBJ2-7. This CDR3 has 15 residues. CDR1 and CDR2 (germline): MRHNA, SNTAGT. The CDR3 here is CASSDSGGSYNEQYF. CDR3 nucleotide sequence: TGTGCCAGCAGTGACTCCGGAGGGTCCTACAATGAGCAGTACTTC.

A few counts support this clonotype. The V call is TRBV15, the J call TRBJ1-2; TRBD1 agrees at 11 bases. The junction had 4 bases not matched to a gene; V was cut back by 5 bases and J by 8 bases. The CDR3 covers 13 residues. The germline V gene has CDR1 LNHNV and CDR2 YYDKDF (reference sequence). The CDR3 nucleotides are TGTGCCACCAGCCCGGACAGGGGGCACGGCTACACCTTC. Translating it yields CATSPDRGHGYTF.